The 6 T cell receptor beta chains below were found in one sample sequenced in a study of shared clonotypes between healthy human individuals. The method was immunoSEQ multiplex PCR; TCRdb's version includes in-frame clones alone and lacks a portion of them. Of about 100,000 clones detected, over 65% appear once; the ten largest clones hold 24%. Sequenced sample: memory CD8+ T cells sorted from blood. Indicated subset: CD45RO+ cells pooled with CCR7-negative TemRA cells. Receptors were obtained from a young woman in good health.

This sequence joins TRBV7-9 and TRBJ2-7, with no clear D. In germline, CDR1 is SEHNR, CDR2 FQNEAQ (reference sequence). This CDR3 has 16 residues. V gave up 4 bases and J gave up 3 bases, with 19 bases separating them. Written as DNA, the CDR3 is TGTGCCAGCAGCTCACCAACACCGGGCCTAGACTACGAGCAGTACTTC. It yields the protein CASSSPTPGLDYEQYF.

The V and J genes are TRBV28 and TRBJ1-5; the D is unclear. The CDR3 totals 14 residues. The V and J ends lost 3 bases and 0 bases respectively, with 6 bases between them. Per the germline V gene, CDR1 is MDHEN and CDR2 is SYDVKM. The CDR3 is CASSFPDSNQPQHF. The CDR3 coding sequence is TGTGCCAGCAGTTTCCCGGATAGCAATCAGCCCCAGCATTTT.

The chain links TRBV13 to TRBJ2-1; 11 bases match TRBD2. The V and J ends lost 5 bases and 6 bases, in that order; junction bases with no gene match: 6. There are 15 residues in the CDR3. Looked up from germline, CDR1 is PRHDT and CDR2 is FYEKMQ (reference sequence). As DNA, the CDR3 is TGTGCCAGCAGCATAGCGGGAGGGCCAGCCAATGAGCAGTTCTTC. This translates into CASSIAGGPANEQFF.

The sample holds one count of this clone. The sample contains more than one DNA sequence encoding this CDR3. This chain connects TRBV9 to TRBJ1-1; D unresolved. The CDR3 runs to 14 residues. Trimming took off 2 bases at V and 1 base at J, with 9 bases between the two ends. Germline V lookup: CDR1 SGDLS, CDR2 YYNGEE. The CDR3 protein is CASSVSWGNTEAFF. The CDR3 DNA sequence: TGTGCCAGCAGCGTGTCCTGGGGGAACACTGAAGCTTTCTTT.

A few counts support this clone. The genes are TRBV10-3 and TRBJ2-7; perhaps TRBD2 as D (5 bases). CDR1 and CDR2 from the germline V gene are ENHRY and SYGVKD. Trimming took 0 bases from V and 4 from J, leaving 13 bases between them. This CDR3 has 15 residues. The CDR3 sequence: CAISESTSGKYEQYF. CDR3 in DNA: TGTGCCATCAGTGAGTCAACTAGTGGGAAATACGAGCAGTACTTC.

The chain recombines TRBV25-1 with TRBJ2-7; D perhaps matches TRBD1 (5 bases). Trimming stripped 2 bases from V and 2 bases from J, with 13 bases between. The CDR3 totals 15 residues. CDR1 is MGHDK, CDR2 SYGVNS, per germline. The CDR3 spells CASSEPSRDPYEQYF. CDR3 bases: TGTGCCAGCAGTGAACCGTCCAGGGATCCCTACGAGCAGTACTTC.